This T cell receptor (beta chain) was identified during a study of cytomegalovirus exposure and HLA in healthy donors. Whole-study results and caveats: In a later analysis, HLA-associated beta chains showed higher expansion and lower generation probabilities than comparable chains. Despite most TCR sequences being rare, some public TCRs occurred in many donors.

The study ran its PCR with 60 Vbeta and 13 Jbeta primers. Here immunoSEQ multiplex PCR was the method, and the copy in TCRdb shows in-frame clones only, minus some. The data contain about 120,000 clones, less than 80% of them singletons. This CDR3 comprises 14 residues. Per germline, CDR1 MNHEY and CDR2 SMNVEV (reference sequence). Unmatched junction bases numbered 4, after V lost 4 bases and J lost 3 bases. This clone was observed once. Its antigen is not known. At sampling all donors were nominally healthy, likely with unrecorded immune exposures. The chain joins TRBV27 to TRBJ2-7, with 9 bases matching TRBD1. The sequence came from a middle-aged woman in good health and CMV-seropositive. The source material was PBMCs. The CDR3 DNA sequence: TGTGCCAGCAGTTCCACAGGGGGCAGCTACGAGCAGTACTTC. Protein: CASSSTGGSYEQYF.